These 22 T cell receptor beta chains share one sample of origin, sequenced in a study of T cell responses to AZD1222 COVID-19 vaccine. Profiling relied on immunoSEQ multiplex PCR, and the TCRdb table lists in-frame clones only, not all of them. The table has about 140,000 clones, roughly 92% seen once. The input for sequencing was peripheral blood, taken on day 0 of AZD1222 vaccination. These receptors originate from an adult in good health.

The genes are TRBV7-8 and TRBJ2-7, with 15 bases fitting TRBD2. With 4 bases clipped from V and 5 bases from J, the junction kept 3 bases outside the gene matches. Germline CDR1 is SGHVS and CDR2 is FQNEAQ. This CDR3 has 15 amino acids. DNA for the CDR3: TGTGCCAGCAGCTACGGACTAGCGGGAGGGCACGAGCAGTACTTC. Encoded protein: CASSYGLAGGHEQYF. Variable domain in full (rest from reference TRBV7-8 and TRBJ2-7): GAGVSQSPRYKVAKRGQDVALRCDPISGHVSLFWYQQALGQGPEFLTYFQNEAQLDKSGLPSDRFFAERPEGSVSTLKIQRTQQEDSAVYLCASSYGLAGGHEQYFGPGTRLTVT.

The V gene is TRBV6-2 or TRBV6-3, the J gene TRBJ2-7, with D possibly being TRBD2 (5 bases). V lost 6 bases and J 0 bases, leaving 15 bases between the germline ends. Germline assignment: CDR1 MNHEY and CDR2 SVGEGT. The CDR3 is 15 residues long. The CDR3 sequence is CASSSSGKYSYEQYF. The CDR3 coding sequence is TGTGCCAGCAGCTCCAGCGGAAAGTACTCCTACGAGCAGTACTTC.

The chain links TRBV19 to TRBJ1-1, with 9 bases matching TRBD1. CDR3 length: 15 amino acids. Trimming cost V 4 bases and J 4 bases; bases outside gene matches: 7. Per the germline V gene, CDR1 is LNHDA and CDR2 is SQIVND (reference sequence). The CDR3 loop is CASSTPGTGSTEAFF. CDR3 bases: TGTGCCAGTAGTACCCCCGGGACAGGGAGCACTGAAGCTTTCTTT.

The chain has TRBV5-1 and TRBJ1-2, with a weak D call TRBD1 (5 bases). Trimming pared 3 bases from V and 2 bases from J, leaving 17 bases between. The germline CDR1 and CDR2 sequences are SGHRS and YFSETQ. The CDR3 loop spans 16 amino acids. This chain's CDR3 is CASSYIPDSGNYGYTF. The DNA of the CDR3 is TGCGCCAGCAGCTACATCCCAGATTCAGGGAACTATGGCTACACCTTC.

The CDR3: CASSQSPDGYTF. DNA of the CDR3: TGTGCCAGCAGCCAGTCCCCCGATGGCTACACCTTC. The chain carries TRBV3-1 (or the pseudogene TRBV3-2) and TRBJ1-2; D gene ambiguous. The length of the CDR3 is 12 residues. The germline CDR1 and CDR2 sequences are LGHDT and YNNKEL (reference sequence). The ends were cut back, 3 bases at V and 6 bases at J, with 8 bases in the middle.

The rearrangement links TRBV28 to TRBJ1-6, with a possible D match to TRBD1 (6 bases). The ends were cut back, 4 bases at V and 5 bases at J, with 12 bases in the middle. CDR1 and CDR2 (germline): MDHEN, SYDVKM. CDR3 length: 15 amino acids. CDR3 protein: CASSSGTRNNSPLHF. The CDR3 nucleotides read TGTGCCAGCAGTTCCGGGACAAGGAATAATTCACCCCTCCACTTT.

The chain uses TRBV27 and TRBJ2-7; 7 bases map to TRBD1. J gave up 6 bases and V 5 bases, and 7 bases lay outside the gene matches. Germline CDR1 MNHEY, CDR2 SMNVEV (reference sequence). The CDR3 totals 13 residues. The CDR3 DNA is TGTGCCAGCAGTGAGGGGGCCATTGCCGAGCAGTACTTC. Its translation is CASSEGAIAEQYF.

This clone has just one count. The gene calls are TRBV7-2 and TRBJ1-1; tentative D call: TRBD1 (5 bases). V lost 5 bases, J lost 2 bases, and 12 bases lay in between. The CDR3 consists of 14 residues. The germline V gene encodes CDR1 SGHTA and CDR2 FQGNSA. In DNA form, the CDR3 reads TGTGCCAGCAGCCTGACAGCAGAAAACACTGAAGCTTTCTTT. It encodes CASSLTAENTEAFF.

This chain connects TRBV12-3 or TRBV12-4 to TRBJ1-5; a possible D gene is TRBD1 (6 bases). The CDR3 length is 13 residues. Trimming removed 6 bases at V and 9 bases at J, with 15 bases between. The CDR3 region has the DNA TGTGCCAGCAGCTCAGGACAGATGGGGCCCCAGCATTTT. Translated, it gives CASSSGQMGPQHF.

The CDR3: CASSPGLAGGDDEQFF. CDR3 DNA: TGTGCCAGCTCACCAGGCCTAGCGGGGGGGGACGATGAGCAGTTCTTC. The J gene is TRBJ2-1, the V gene TRBV18, with 12 bases that match TRBD2. This CDR3 spans 16 amino acids. The J segment lost 8 bases and the V segment lost 2 bases, leaving 7 bases of the junction unmatched. In germline, CDR1 is KGHSH, CDR2 LQKENI.

This chain connects TRBV28 to TRBJ2-3; D not certain. Germline assignment: CDR1 MDHEN and CDR2 SYDVKM. The CDR3 is 14 residues long. The V gene lost 1 base and the J gene lost 2 bases, with 7 bases spanning the gap. Written as DNA, the CDR3 is TGTGCCAGCAGTTTATCAGGTTCCACAGATACGCAGTATTTT. It is translated as CASSLSGSTDTQYF.

The genes are TRBV5-1 and TRBJ2-3, with D possibly matching TRBD1 (5 bases). The V end lost 0 bases, the J end lost 3 bases, and 14 bases lay between the germline ends. Germline CDR1 is SGHRS and CDR2 is YFSETQ. The CDR3 runs 16 residues. The CDR3 here is CASSLAFTGLTDTQYF. CDR3 in DNA: TGCGCCAGCAGCTTGGCCTTTACAGGCCTGACAGATACGCAGTATTTT.

This sequence joins TRBV11-1 and TRBJ2-7; TRBD1 might be the D (6 bases). The CDR3 runs 12 residues. Germline V gene data show CDR1 as SGHAT and CDR2 as FQDESV (reference sequence). Trimming removed 5 bases from V and 4 bases from J, with 9 bases in between. CDR3: CASSPQGYEQYF. The CDR3 nucleotides read TGTGCCAGCAGCCCACAGGGTTACGAGCAGTACTTC.

The chain carries TRBV11-2 and TRBJ1-1; D is unclear. CDR1 and CDR2 from the germline V gene are SGHAT and FQNNGV. CDR3 length equals 13 residues. Between the trimmed V and J ends, which lost 1 base and 4 bases, there was a span of 7 bases. The CDR3 protein is CASSLGLSTEAFF. In DNA, the CDR3 is TGTGCCAGCAGCTTAGGGCTGAGCACTGAAGCTTTCTTT.

V gene TRBV5-1 combines with J gene TRBJ1-5, with 7 bases fitting TRBD1. The CDR3 runs 14 residues. V shed 4 bases and J 6 bases; nucleotides not matched to a gene: 7. The germline V gene has CDR1 SGHRS and CDR2 YFSETQ. The CDR3 sequence: CASSPDEGAQPQHF. In DNA form, the CDR3 reads TGCGCCAGCAGCCCGGATGAGGGGGCTCAGCCCCAGCATTTT.

J is TRBJ2-2 and V is TRBV14; D is unclear. The CDR3 extends over 14 amino acids. V was trimmed by 2 bases and J by 4 bases, leaving 8 bases between them. Germline loops: CDR1 SGHDN, CDR2 FVKESK. CDR3: CASSQYKGTGELFF. Here the CDR3 DNA reads TGTGCCAGCAGCCAATATAAGGGCACCGGGGAGCTGTTTTTT. The whole variable domain, filled in from reference TRBV14 and TRBJ2-2, reads EAGVTQFPSHSVIEKGQTVTLRCDPISGHDNLYWYRRVMGKEIKFLLHFVKESKQDESGMPNNRFLAERTGGTYSTLKVQPAELEDSGVYFCASSQYKGTGELFFGEGSRLTVL.

V gene TRBV6-1 combines with J gene TRBJ2-7; 8 bases are a match to TRBD2. The CDR3 is 15 amino acids. Per the germline V gene, CDR1 is MNHNS and CDR2 is SASEGT. J was trimmed by 0 bases and V by 5 bases; bases with no gene match: 6. The CDR3 reads CASSQTSGSSYEQYF. The CDR3 DNA reads TGTGCCAGCAGTCAAACTAGCGGAAGCTCCTACGAGCAGTACTTC.

In nucleotides, the CDR3 is TGCGCCAGCAGCTTTCAAACAGGGTTGACGACCGGGGAGCTGTTTTTT. Residues: CASSFQTGLTTGELFF. This sequence joins TRBV5-1 and TRBJ2-2; D is perhaps TRBD1 (6 bases). V was trimmed by 2 bases and J by 5 bases, leaving 16 bases between them. CDR1 is SGHRS, CDR2 YFSETQ, per germline. CDR3 length: 16 amino acids.

This chain joins TRBV11-3 and TRBJ2-1, with 7 positions matching TRBD1. Germline loops: CDR1 SGHNT, CDR2 YENEEA. This CDR3 has 19 residues. Unmatched junction bases numbered 17, after V lost 0 bases and J lost 6 bases. In nucleotides, the CDR3 is TGTGCCAGCAGCTTAGATGGTGGATGGGGGACAGAACACCGCAATGAGCAGTTCTTC. It encodes CASSLDGGWGTEHRNEQFF.

The chain couples TRBV6-4 to TRBJ2-4, with D perhaps being TRBD1 or TRBD2 (6 bases each). The CDR3 extends over 13 amino acids. V was clipped by 6 bases and J by 8 bases, with 14 bases between them. Germline lookup yields CDR1 MRHNA and CDR2 SNTAGT. CDR3 bases: TGTGCCAGCAGCAGACAGGAGGGATACATTCAGTACTTC. As protein: CASSRQEGYIQYF.

The gene calls are TRBV5-1 and TRBJ2-3; 10 nucleotides line up with TRBD2. CDR3 size: 17 residues. Trimming at V came to 0 bases and at J to 6 bases, leaving 10 bases not matched to a gene. The germline gives CDR1 SGHRS, CDR2 YFSETQ. The CDR3 DNA is TGCGCCAGCAGCTTGGCCGGGCTAGCGGGAGTAAAGGATACGCAGTATTTT. Translated: CASSLAGLAGVKDTQYF.

The gene calls are TRBV7-8 and TRBJ1-5; the D is unclear. Between the trimmed V and J ends, which lost 1 base and 6 bases, there was a span of 16 bases. The germline gives CDR1 SGHVS, CDR2 FQNEAQ. The CDR3 covers 16 residues. CDR3 sequence: CASSLVGIKGSQPQHF. The CDR3 DNA follows: TGTGCCAGCAGCTTAGTGGGGATTAAGGGAAGTCAGCCCCAGCATTTT.